This T cell receptor (beta chain) was captured in a study of T cell responses to AZD1222 COVID-19 vaccine. Overall study results and limits: After two AZD1222 doses, spike-specific TCR breadth and depth rose versus day 0. Vaccine-associated CD4 TCRs spanned spike, dominant at 160-218 and 743-854.

Trimming pared 2 bases from V and 5 bases from J, leaving 11 bases between. This CDR3 has 14 residues. Germline loops: CDR1 MRHNA, CDR2 SNTAGT. Produced via immunoSEQ multiplex PCR; TCRdb's table is partial and in-frame only. The sample has about 150,000 clones, approximately 83% seen once; the top ten hold around 8.6%. There are a few counts of this clone. Its antigen remains unknown. This material consisted of peripheral blood, taken on day 0 of AZD1222 vaccination. The clonotype was recovered from an adult in good health. The V call is TRBV6-4, the J call TRBJ2-3; weak D call: TRBD2 (6 bases). CDR3 sequence: CASSDLHGGDTQYF. CDR3 coding DNA: TGTGCCAGCAGTGACCTCCACGGGGGAGATACGCAGTATTTT.